These T cell receptor beta chains were read from a single sample in a study of identical twins' blood T cells. Via MiXCR, TCRdb re-called the 5' RACE reads, giving one row per CDR3 protein. The repertoire holds hundreds of thousands of distinct CDR3 sequences, with roughly 31% as singletons. Sequencing was done on a sample of PBMCs. The receptors shown here come from a woman aged 18 to 55 in good health. Both conserved end residues are part of each CDR3. D genes are given only for firm matches. Some rows have no size entry. The others give once, few or many, or a class for an expanded clone.

TRBJ2-1	NA	NA	TRBV7-2	TGTGCCAGCAGCCCACAGGCGGGGAAACAGTTCTTC	CASSPQAGKQFF
TRBJ1-1	few	NA	TRBV19	TGTGCCACTAGTAACGGAGGAGCTTTCTTT	CATSNGGAFF
TRBJ2-1	NA	NA	TRBV19	TGTGCCAGCGCGCCTCGATACAATGAGCAGTTCTTC	CASAPRYNEQFF
TRBJ2-1	NA	TRBD1	TRBV18	TGTGCCAGCTCACAGACAGGGGATGTGTTCTTC	CASSQTGDVFF
TRBJ1-2	few	NA	TRBV5-6	TGTGCCAGCAGCCTTGGGAGTTACTATGGCTACACCTTC	CASSLGSYYGYTF
TRBJ2-7	NA	NA	TRBV18	TGTGCCAGCTCACGCTCCGGCGGACCATCTACCTACGAGCAGTACTTC	CASSRSGGPSTYEQYF
TRBJ1-1	few	NA	TRBV5-1	TGCGCCAGTGGGGGGGGGATCGCTTTCTTT	CASGGGIAFF
TRBJ2-5	once	TRBD2	TRBV11-2	TGTGCCAGCAGCTTAGGACTAGCGGGGGGAGAGACCCAGTACTTC	CASSLGLAGGETQYF
TRBJ2-2	many	NA	TRBV6-5	TGTGCCAGCGGGGTACAGCTTCTCACCGGGGAGCTGTTTTTT	CASGVQLLTGELFF
TRBJ1-2	few	NA	TRBV6-1	TGTGCCAGCAGTGACAGAGTCTCCTATGGCTACACCTTC	CASSDRVSYGYTF
TRBJ1-4	NA	TRBD1	TRBV7-2	TGTGCCAGCAGCCCCCGGACAGGAGGGGAAAAACTGTTTTTT	CASSPRTGGEKLFF
TRBJ2-1	NA	NA	TRBV5-1	TGCGCCAGCAGCTTCAACACTGGACCAGACAATGAGCAGTTCTTC	CASSFNTGPDNEQFF
TRBJ1-1	NA	NA	TRBV29-1	TGCAGCGTTTCGGGAACGAACACTGAAGCTTTCTTT	CSVSGTNTEAFF
TRBJ2-3	NA	NA	TRBV2	TGTGCCAGCAAAAAGCGTCAACCTCTAACTAGCACAGATACGCAGTATTTT	CASKKRQPLTSTDTQYF
TRBJ2-7	few	TRBD2	TRBV5-1	TGCGCCAGCAGAAGGCTAGCGGATAGCTCCTACGAGCAGTACTTC	CASRRLADSSYEQYF
TRBJ2-1	many	NA	TRBV29-1	TGCAGCGTTGTGCTTACAGAGCAGTTCTTC	CSVVLTEQFF
TRBJ2-2	few	NA	TRBV11-2	TGTGCCAGCAGTGACTTGTACGGGGAGCTGTTTTTT	CASSDLYGELFF
TRBJ1-1	many	TRBD1	TRBV5-1	TGCGCCAGCAGCGTACTACAGGGGCCTTACACTGAAGCTTTCTTT	CASSVLQGPYTEAFF
TRBJ2-2	many	NA	TRBV7-9	TGTGCCAGCAGCTGGGAAGCAGGAGGGCTTTCCGGGGAGCTGTTTTTT	CASSWEAGGLSGELFF
TRBJ1-3	many	NA	TRBV20-1	TGCAGTGCTAGCTGGGGCCCCTCTGGAAACACCATATATTTT	CSASWGPSGNTIYF
TRBJ2-7	NA	NA	TRBV12-3/TRBV12-4	TGTGCCAGCAGCCCTCGGACGGACAGCTCCTACGAGCAGTACTTC	CASSPRTDSSYEQYF
TRBJ2-2	NA	TRBD1	TRBV19	TGTGCCAGTAGTCCCTGGGACAGGCCGAACACCGGGGAGCTGTTTTTT	CASSPWDRPNTGELFF
TRBJ2-7	NA	TRBD2	TRBV18	TGTGCCAGCTCAACACCTAGCGGGAGTAGGTTCGAGCAGTACTTC	CASSTPSGSRFEQYF
TRBJ2-1	many	TRBD2	TRBV5-5	TGTGCCAGCAGCTCCGGGACTAGTTACAATGAGCAGTTCTTC	CASSSGTSYNEQFF
TRBJ1-5	NA	NA	TRBV20-1	TGCAGTGCTAGAGAAAAAGTGGGGAGGCACAATCAGCCCCAGCATTTT	CSAREKVGRHNQPQHF
TRBJ2-1	few	NA	TRBV9	TGTGCCAGCAGCGTTTGGGGCAGGGGAAACAATGAGCAGTTCTTC	CASSVWGRGNNEQFF